This T cell receptor beta chain was found in a study of metastatic and nonmetastatic thyroid tumors (TCRdb year 2020). With respect to the entire study: Repertoires were compared across peripheral blood and tumor or nodule tissue samples from malignant and benign thyroid patients. Findings and caveats that apply to the study as a whole: In both blood and tumor samples, TCR beta diversity was reported to be significantly higher in malignant tumors than in benign nodules.

None of the patients had been given any treatment before thyroid surgery. The study retrospectively analysed patient clinical samples collected from about 2012 to 2018 using T-cell receptor beta sequencing. In regard to this clone: Its antigen is currently not known. The germline gene is not matched at one end of the junction; a read error may be the cause.

Libraries were constructed by PCR. Sequencing was performed on an Illumina HiSeq 4000. High-throughput sequencing was used to profile the CDR3 region of the TCR beta-chain in every patient. The original methods were these. A classifier to discriminate distant-metastatic papillary thyroid cancer patients was built from CDR3 differences across clinicopathological groups. To measure repertoire diversity the researchers used the Shannon index, while the Morisita-Horn index served to gauge how similar the tumor and blood repertoires were. TCRdb itself trimmed the public reads at Q25 with fastp, ran MiXCR and retained productive beta chains. The V and J calls, along with clone size, are taken from TCRdb and not from the paper's own processing. This sample holds a few thousand clones; approximately 40% were observed only once. Of the sample, 99% to 99.3% falls within the top ten clones. What was sequenced was adjacent normal tissue. The sequence came from a female donor with papillary thyroid cancer or a benign thyroid nodule (not recorded which). Some clones in this sample may be carry-over from other donors' samples.

Here is the DNA: TGTGCCAACAGCCCAGCGGGGGCTAGCTCCTACGAGCAGTACTTC. It is translated as CANSPAGASSYEQYF. The chain uses TRBV5-4 and TRBJ2-7, with 8 junctional bases fitting TRBD2. The germline V gene (reference sequence) gives CDR1 as SGHNT and CDR2 as YYREEE. The cysteine opens and the phenylalanine closes a CDR3 of 15 amino acids. Only the CDR3 region is kept as DNA, spanning 45 bases read in frame from base 1.